This is a list of T cell receptor beta chains from one sample in a study of shared clonotypes between healthy human individuals. Profiled with immunoSEQ multiplex PCR; TCRdb holds only in-frame clones, not every one. Among about 490,000 clones, around 73% were seen once, and the ten largest hold about 11%. The sample consisted of PBMCs. Source of these receptors: a woman between 35 and 50 years old in good health. Some clones in this sample may be carry-over from other donors' samples. Each CDR3 is given with its conserved first and last residue. The D gene is left open where the match is weak.

d_gene	len	j_gene	v_gene	CDR3aa
TRBD2	16	TRBJ2-3	TRBV19	CASSMWTSGSTDTQYF
.	15	TRBJ2-7	TRBV5-6	CASSLVPTGSYEQYF
.	12	TRBJ2-7	TRBV15	CATSRDSGEQYF
.	13	TRBJ1-4	TRBV11-2	CASRGFPNEKLFF
TRBD2	15	TRBJ2-3	TRBV7-9	CASSLVLAGPDTQYF
TRBD1	14	TRBJ2-7	TRBV15	CATSSGTGTYEQYF
TRBD1	19	TRBJ2-5	TRBV27	CASSPQGWTGRNIREAQYF
.	14	TRBJ1-1	TRBV4-1	CASSQPLLGTEAFF
.	12	.	TRBV28	CASSLGEYEQYF
.	15	TRBJ1-1	TRBV5-1	CASSLAATAGTEAFF
TRBD2	15	TRBJ2-1	TRBV10-2	CASRAGLAGGNEQFF
TRBD1	15	TRBJ2-5	TRBV5-1	CASSFGTGGPRGQYF
.	12	TRBJ1-1	TRBV19	CASSINGGEAFF
.	13	TRBJ2-1	TRBV14	CASSRGPYNEQFF
.	18	TRBJ2-5	TRBV7-8	CASSLVPPTYTEQETQYF
.	19	TRBJ1-2	TRBV7-9	CASSSPKNAGPKVGYGYTF
.	13	TRBJ2-5	TRBV5-6	CASSLDYQETQYF
.	13	TRBJ1-1	TRBV2	CASSTSGQPRAFF
.	12	TRBJ1-1	TRBV5-1	CASSLDLDTAFF
.	12	TRBJ2-1	TRBV7-3	CASRRGDNEQFF
TRBD1	14	TRBJ1-1	TRBV4-2	CASSQPGQKTEAFF
TRBD2	16	TRBJ2-1	TRBV7-9	CASSLAREGLRNEQFF
TRBD2	13	TRBJ2-3	TRBV7-9	CATGGLRTDTQYF
.	12	TRBJ2-7	TRBV28	CASSLSGYEQYF
TRBD2	17	TRBJ2-1	TRBV4-1	CASSQPGGNQHGNEQFF
.	14	TRBJ1-1	TRBV5-4	CASSPDRLNTEAFF
.	14	TRBJ2-1	TRBV7-8	CASSRGSSYNEQFF
TRBD2	14	TRBJ2-5	TRBV5-4	CASSLRGGQETQYF
.	14	TRBJ1-2	TRBV28	CASSLWAAGGGYTF
.	15	TRBJ1-2	TRBV7-9	CASSLVVTSNYGYTF
TRBD1	15	TRBJ1-2	TRBV6-5	CASSYSPGTGDGYTF
.	12	TRBJ2-5	TRBV29-1	CSVDQGQETQYF
.	13	TRBJ1-2	TRBV30	CAWSPDGNYGYTF
.	13	TRBJ1-1	TRBV27	CASSLRGSTEAFF
.	14	TRBJ2-1	TRBV5-4	CASAYTVGEARWFF
TRBD1	12	TRBJ2-3	TRBV5-6	CASSFDRAGQYF
.	14	TRBJ2-7	TRBV30	CAWRTSAYSYEQYF
.	16	TRBJ2-7	TRBV11-2	CASSLAHPSMGGRQYF
TRBD1	15	TRBJ2-3	TRBV10-3	CAISDTGGPTDTQYF
TRBD1	15	TRBJ2-1	TRBV19	CASSTSWTGVNEQFF
.	12	TRBJ2-5	TRBV6-1	CASRGQVETQYF
.	15	TRBJ2-6	TRBV7-8	CASSLAGGVANVLTF
.	14	TRBJ1-4	TRBV9	CASSPRGANEKLFF
.	11	TRBJ2-7	TRBV7-6	CASSLTGEQYF
TRBD1	14	TRBJ2-5	TRBV7-7	CASSWDREQETQYF
.	14	TRBJ2-3	TRBV19	CAPEGGELTDTQYF
.	15	TRBJ1-2	TRBV14	CASSQDSGPNYGYTF
.	14	TRBJ1-2	TRBV28	CASEGWDGRYGYTF
.	12	TRBJ2-5	TRBV5-1	CASSLDWETQYF
.	13	TRBJ1-1	TRBV11-2	CASSLDLATEAFF
.	13	TRBJ1-2	TRBV27	CASSFGPNYGYTF
.	15	TRBJ2-5	TRBV19	CASSIRRGKGETQYF
TRBD1	12	TRBJ1-2	TRBV5-8	CASSSRQGIYTF
TRBD1	14	TRBJ1-5	TRBV28	CASSLDRGNQPQHF
TRBD2	17	TRBJ2-7	TRBV7-2	CASSPTGLAGGSYEQYF
.	16	TRBJ1-1	TRBV11-2	CASSLGRTGMNTEAFF
TRBD1	14	TRBJ1-1	TRBV9	CASRTGTENTEAFF